Below are 15 T cell receptor beta chains sequenced from a single sample in a study of human T cells and chemical hapten exposure. Time point denoted: healthy volunteer bleed at 6 weeks. Researchers extracted total RNA from unfractionated whole blood. Using its own MiXCR run on the RACE reads, TCRdb lists one record per CDR3 protein. The sample lists around 70,000 distinct CDR3 sequences; about 6% were seen once. Specimen: whole blood. The receptors stem from a female donor in good health. Some clones in this sample may be carry-over from other donors' samples.

In this sample, this clonotype turned up many times. CDR3 loop: CSAQIGQGAGEQYF. The CDR3 DNA is TGCAGTGCCCAGATTGGACAGGGGGCGGGAGAGCAGTACTTC. This rearrangement joins TRBV20-1 to TRBJ2-7; 11 bases are a match to TRBD1. The junction had 11 bases not matched to a gene; V was cut back by 6 bases and J by 7 bases. In germline, CDR1 is DFQATT, CDR2 SNEGSKA (reference sequence). This CDR3 is 14 amino acids long.

This clonotype showed up many times. The rearrangement links TRBV29-1 to TRBJ2-5; D gene uncertain. Germline V lookup: CDR1 SQVTM, CDR2 ANQGSEA. This CDR3 has 12 amino acids. Deletions cut 6 bases from V and 5 bases from J, with 13 bases between. The CDR3 DNA reads as TGCAGCGTGACCCTGTCGTATGAGACCCAGTACTTC. Its translation: CSVTLSYETQYF.

This clonotype was counted many times. The rearrangement uses TRBV20-1 and TRBJ2-1, with 12 positions matching TRBD2. The CDR3 is 19 amino acids. Losses at the gene ends were 3 bases for V and 4 bases for J; bases not matched to a gene: 16. CDR1 and CDR2 from the germline V gene are DFQATT and SNEGSKA (reference sequence). CDR3 in amino acids: CSARTSGSNNDLPYNEQFF. The CDR3, as DNA: TGCAGTGCTAGGACTAGCGGGAGTAACAACGATTTGCCTTACAATGAGCAGTTCTTC.

The CDR3 sequence: CASSTRAGGYYEQYF. DNA of the CDR3: TGTGCCAGCAGTACCAGAGCGGGAGGGTACTACGAGCAGTACTTC. The gene calls are TRBV6-6 and TRBJ2-7; 10 nucleotides line up with TRBD2. CDR1 and CDR2 (germline): MNHNY, SVGAGI (reference sequence). With V trimmed by 5 bases and J by 3 bases, 7 bases remained unmatched. The CDR3 is 15 residues long.

Only a few counts were recorded for this clonotype. V is TRBV12-3 or TRBV12-4 and J is TRBJ1-2, with D possibly being TRBD1 (6 bases). V was trimmed by 7 bases and J by 4 bases, leaving 13 bases between them. This CDR3 is built from 13 residues. The CDR3 reads CASIVGGGYGYTF. The CDR3 nucleotides are TGTGCCAGCATCGTGGGAGGGGGCTATGGCTACACCTTC.

The chain is built from TRBV24-1 and TRBJ1-5; a possible D gene is TRBD1 (6 bases). The V gene's germline CDR1 is KGHDR and CDR2 SFDVKD. This CDR3 is built from 16 residues. V lost 2 bases to trimming and J lost 1 base, with 11 bases between them. CDR3 loop: CATSDSRRGSNQPQHF. Written as DNA, the CDR3 is TGTGCCACCAGTGATTCAAGGAGGGGGAGCAATCAGCCCCAGCATTTT.

This clonotype was seen many times. This chain connects TRBV27 to TRBJ2-7; 10 bases line up with TRBD1. The germline V gene encodes CDR1 MNHEY and CDR2 SMNVEV (reference sequence). The J segment lost 4 bases and the V segment lost 0 bases, leaving 12 bases of the junction unmatched. The CDR3 consists of 18 residues. CDR3 nucleotides: TGTGCCAGCAGTTTATCGGGTTTGCTGGACAGGGGGATATACGAGCAGTACTTC. Its protein is CASSLSGLLDRGIYEQYF.

The chain couples TRBV25-1 to TRBJ1-2; TRBD1 aligns across 8 bases. The CDR3 sequence is 17 residues long. Per the germline V gene, CDR1 is MGHDK and CDR2 is SYGVNS. V shed 3 bases, J shed 4 bases, and the junction held 13 bases outside the gene matches. This CDR3 is CASSDHGTGTGAYGYTF. In nucleotides, the CDR3 is TGTGCCAGCAGTGATCACGGGACAGGAACCGGGGCCTATGGCTACACCTTC.

The chain employs TRBV3-1 and TRBJ2-2, with a weak D call TRBD2 (6 bases). The CDR3 runs 15 residues. V was pared by 4 bases and J by 1 base, with 10 bases between. Looked up from germline, CDR1 is LGHDT and CDR2 is YNNKEL (reference sequence). CDR3 bases: TGTGCCAGCAGCCGCGGGACGGAGAACACCGGGGAGCTGTTTTTT. Its translation: CASSRGTENTGELFF.

This chain connects TRBV5-1 to TRBJ2-1, with unresolved D. The length of the CDR3 is 13 residues. Trimming cost V 0 bases and J 9 bases, with 10 bases left between them. Germline assignment: CDR1 SGHRS and CDR2 YFSETQ. CDR3 nucleotide sequence: TGCGCCAGCAGCTTGGTATTAGTTGGTGAGCAGTTCTTC. Its translation: CASSLVLVGEQFF. The full variable domain, completed using reference TRBV5-1 and TRBJ2-1, is KAGVTQTPRYLIKTRGQQVTLSCSPISGHRSVSWYQQTPGQGLQFLFEYFSETQRNKGNFPGRFSGRQFSNSRSEMNVSTLELGDSALYLCASSLVLVGEQFFGPGTRLTVL.

This clonotype occurred a few times. The chain combines TRBV10-3 with TRBJ2-2, with 10 positions matching TRBD2. The CDR3 contains 17 residues. The trim removed 10 bases at V and 4 bases at J, leaving 15 bases unmatched. Germline V gene sequence: CDR1 ENHRY, CDR2 SYGVKD. The CDR3 DNA is TGTGCCACCCGACCCTTCTATCTAGCGGGAGCCACCGGGGAGCTGTTTTTT. Translated, it gives CATRPFYLAGATGELFF.

This clonotype appeared a few times. V is TRBV4-2 and J is TRBJ1-5; D might be TRBD1 (5 bases). The CDR3 spans 13 residues. Germline V lookup: CDR1 LGHNA, CDR2 YNFKEQ. V lost 1 base, J lost 9 bases, and 10 bases lay in between. In DNA, the CDR3 is TGTGCCAGCAGCCAAGTTGTTGGGGCGCCCCAGCATTTT. This gives the protein CASSQVVGAPQHF.

This clonotype was seen ten or more times. The gene calls are TRBV29-1 and TRBJ2-3; possibly TRBD1 for D (6 bases). V shed 8 bases and J shed 9 bases, with 15 bases lying between them. The CDR3 length is 11 residues. CDR1 is SQVTM and CDR2 is ANQGSEA in the germline V gene. The CDR3 loop is CSPIQGRTQYF. CDR3 in DNA: TGCAGCCCCATCCAGGGGCGGACGCAGTATTTT.

In this sample, this clonotype turned up a few times. This chain uses TRBV11-2 with TRBJ1-1; D is possibly TRBD1 (5 bases). Germline values: CDR1 SGHAT, CDR2 FQNNGV. The CDR3 sequence is 15 residues long. Trimming left V 5 bases short and J 4 bases short, with 17 bases between. The CDR3 sequence is CASSTLSQGSTEAFF. CDR3 sequence (DNA): TGTGCCAGCAGCACATTGTCCCAGGGTTCCACTGAAGCTTTCTTT.

This clonotype was detected ten times or more. This chain links TRBV19 with TRBJ2-1; TRBD1 might be the D (6 bases). There are 16 residues in the CDR3. Germline-derived CDR1 and CDR2 are LNHDA and SQIVND (reference sequence). Trimming left V 3 bases short and J 1 base short, with 13 bases between. DNA for the CDR3: TGTGCCAGTAGTATTTTTAGGGGGACATCCTACAATGAGCAGTTCTTC. It encodes CASSIFRGTSYNEQFF. The full variable domain, in which reference TRBV19 and TRBJ2-1 provide the parts outside the CDR3, is DGGITQSPKYLFRKEGQNVTLSCEQNLNHDAMYWYRQDPGQGLRLIYYSQIVNDFQKGDIAEGYSVSREKKESFPLTVTSAQKNPTAFYLCASSIFRGTSYNEQFFGPGTRLTVL.